A selection of T cell receptor beta chains follows, all from one sample in a study of blood T cell repertoires in COVID-19. Generated by immunoSEQ multiplex PCR, the TCRdb table keeps only in-frame clones and is missing some. The sample shows roughly 220,000 clones, about 88% of them seen only once. Material: PBMCs or T cells enriched from blood (not recorded which). The receptors come from a woman aged 25-40 years who had recovered from COVID-19. Both conserved end residues are part of each CDR3. Each record gives: J gene, clone size, D gene, V gene, CDR3 protein, CDR3 DNA. A D gene is named only where the DNA matches it firmly. Clone size, where shown, is once, few, many, or a class for clones that have expanded.

j_gene: TRBJ1-3
abundance: .
d_gene: .
v_gene: TRBV12-3/TRBV12-4
CDR3aa: CASSLITGNTIYF
CDR3nt: TGTGCCAGCAGTTTAATTACTGGAAACACCATATATTTT

j_gene: TRBJ1-2
abundance: .
d_gene: .
v_gene: TRBV3-1/TRBV3-2
CDR3aa: CASGHRTDGYTF
CDR3nt: TGTGCCAGCGGCCACAGGACAGATGGCTACACCTTC

j_gene: TRBJ1-6
abundance: .
d_gene: TRBD1
v_gene: TRBV19
CDR3aa: CASRTGNSPLHF
CDR3nt: TGTGCCAGTAGGACAGGGAATTCACCCCTCCACTTT

j_gene: TRBJ1-5
abundance: .
d_gene: .
v_gene: TRBV4-1
CDR3aa: CASSQDSRADYQPQHF
CDR3nt: TGCGCCAGCAGCCAAGATTCTAGGGCGGACTATCAGCCCCAGCATTTT

j_gene: TRBJ2-7
abundance: .
d_gene: TRBD2
v_gene: TRBV5-5
CDR3aa: CASSLGLADSYEQYF
CDR3nt: TGTGCCAGCAGCTTGGGGCTAGCGGACTCCTACGAGCAGTACTTC

j_gene: TRBJ1-3
abundance: .
d_gene: .
v_gene: TRBV9
CDR3aa: CASSGRVGNTIYF
CDR3nt: TGTGCCAGCAGCGGCAGGGTTGGAAACACCATATATTTT

j_gene: TRBJ1-5
abundance: once
d_gene: .
v_gene: TRBV7-2
CDR3aa: CASSMQGSRFQPQHF
CDR3nt: TGTGCCAGCAGCATGCAGGGAAGTCGGTTTCAGCCCCAGCATTTT

j_gene: TRBJ2-1
abundance: .
d_gene: TRBD2
v_gene: TRBV27
CDR3aa: CASKLAGDPYNEQFF
CDR3nt: TGTGCCAGCAAACTAGCGGGGGACCCCTACAATGAGCAGTTCTTC

j_gene: TRBJ2-1
abundance: .
d_gene: .
v_gene: TRBV7-8
CDR3aa: CASSFKHTLGDEQFF
CDR3nt: TGTGCCAGCAGCTTTAAACATACTCTTGGAGATGAGCAGTTCTTC

j_gene: TRBJ2-7
abundance: .
d_gene: TRBD2
v_gene: TRBV6-1
CDR3aa: CASSERGDLYEQYF
CDR3nt: TGTGCCAGCAGTGAACGGGGGGACTTGTACGAGCAGTACTTC

j_gene: TRBJ1-1
abundance: .
d_gene: .
v_gene: TRBV9
CDR3aa: CASGRGYRENTEAFF
CDR3nt: TGTGCCAGCGGCAGGGGCTACAGAGAGAACACTGAAGCTTTCTTT

j_gene: TRBJ2-7
abundance: .
d_gene: TRBD2
v_gene: TRBV6-1
CDR3aa: CASSDEAGGSYEQYF
CDR3nt: TGTGCCAGCAGTGACGAGGCGGGGGGCTCATACGAGCAGTACTTC

j_gene: TRBJ2-1
abundance: .
d_gene: TRBD1
v_gene: TRBV27
CDR3aa: CASSFSGGNEQFF
CDR3nt: TGTGCCAGCAGTTTCTCAGGGGGCAATGAGCAGTTCTTC

j_gene: TRBJ1-3
abundance: few
d_gene: .
v_gene: TRBV5-6
CDR3aa: CASSEPPRGKNTIYF
CDR3nt: TGTGCCAGCAGCGAACCCCCCCGGGGGAAGAACACCATATATTTT

j_gene: TRBJ1-1
abundance: .
d_gene: .
v_gene: TRBV6-5
CDR3aa: CASRTGGGTEAFF
CDR3nt: TGTGCCAGCAGGACAGGCGGGGGAACTGAAGCTTTCTTT

j_gene: TRBJ2-3
abundance: .
d_gene: .
v_gene: TRBV25-1
CDR3aa: CASSGSQGKYTDTQYF
CDR3nt: TGTGCCAGCAGTGGATCCCAGGGCAAATACACAGATACGCAGTATTTT

j_gene: TRBJ1-2
abundance: .
d_gene: TRBD1
v_gene: TRBV7-9
CDR3aa: CASSWTGNYGYTF
CDR3nt: TGTGCCAGCAGCTGGACAGGAAACTATGGCTACACCTTC

j_gene: TRBJ1-2
abundance: .
d_gene: TRBD1
v_gene: TRBV6-5
CDR3aa: CASSYGTGNGYTF
CDR3nt: TGTGCCAGCAGTTACGGGACAGGCAATGGCTACACCTTC

j_gene: TRBJ1-1
abundance: .
d_gene: .
v_gene: TRBV7-9
CDR3aa: CASSFSGNTEAFF
CDR3nt: TGTGCCAGCAGCTTTAGCGGGAACACTGAAGCTTTCTTT

j_gene: TRBJ1-2
abundance: .
d_gene: TRBD1
v_gene: TRBV6-5
CDR3aa: CASSKDRGGGYTF
CDR3nt: TGTGCCAGCAGTAAGGACAGGGGCGGTGGCTACACCTTC

j_gene: TRBJ1-4
abundance: .
d_gene: TRBD1
v_gene: TRBV4-2
CDR3aa: CASSRNGQANEKLFF
CDR3nt: TGTGCCAGCAGCCGCAACGGACAGGCCAATGAAAAACTGTTTTTT

j_gene: TRBJ1-1
abundance: .
d_gene: .
v_gene: TRBV12-3/TRBV12-4
CDR3aa: CASTRRSAYPRYF
CDR3nt: TGTGCCAGCACTAGACGAAGTGCCTACCCCCGGTACTTT

j_gene: TRBJ2-3
abundance: .
d_gene: TRBD1
v_gene: TRBV5-1
CDR3aa: CASSYRQGPTDTQYF
CDR3nt: TGCGCCAGCAGCTATAGACAGGGGCCCACAGATACGCAGTATTTT

j_gene: TRBJ2-2
abundance: .
d_gene: TRBD2
v_gene: TRBV3-1/TRBV3-2
CDR3aa: CASRGGTRHTGELFF
CDR3nt: TGTGCCAGCAGAGGAGGGACTAGGCACACCGGGGAGCTGTTTTTT

j_gene: TRBJ2-3
abundance: .
d_gene: TRBD2
v_gene: TRBV7-3
CDR3aa: CASSLWLAGGPSTDTQYF
CDR3nt: TGTGCCAGCAGCTTATGGCTAGCGGGGGGACCTAGCACAGATACGCAGTATTTT

j_gene: TRBJ2-1
abundance: .
d_gene: .
v_gene: TRBV7-2
CDR3aa: CASSPWVAEYNEQFF
CDR3nt: TGTGCCAGCAGTCCTTGGGTAGCGGAGTACAATGAGCAGTTCTTC

j_gene: TRBJ1-1
abundance: few
d_gene: .
v_gene: TRBV4-2
CDR3aa: CASSQDQPLWQAFF
CDR3nt: TGTGCCAGCAGCCAAGACCAACCCCTCTGGCAAGCTTTCTTT

j_gene: TRBJ2-3
abundance: .
d_gene: .
v_gene: TRBV9
CDR3aa: CASSVAGDTDTQYF
CDR3nt: TGTGCCAGCAGCGTAGCAGGGGACACAGATACGCAGTATTTT

j_gene: TRBJ2-1
abundance: .
d_gene: TRBD2
v_gene: TRBV7-2
CDR3aa: CASSLAVVLAGFYNEQFF
CDR3nt: TGTGCCAGCAGCTTAGCCGTGGTTTTAGCGGGTTTTTACAATGAGCAGTTCTTC

j_gene: TRBJ1-5
abundance: .
d_gene: .
v_gene: TRBV2
CDR3aa: CASSPNNLPPQHF
CDR3nt: TGTGCCAGCAGCCCCAACAACCTCCCTCCCCAGCATTTT

j_gene: TRBJ1-5
abundance: .
d_gene: .
v_gene: TRBV4-3
CDR3aa: CASSQDLVLGPQHF
CDR3nt: TGCGCCAGCAGCCAAGATCTCGTCCTAGGGCCCCAGCATTTT

j_gene: TRBJ1-4
abundance: .
d_gene: TRBD1
v_gene: TRBV3-1/TRBV3-2
CDR3aa: CASSQADRGLEKLFF
CDR3nt: TGTGCCAGCAGCCAAGCCGACAGGGGGCTTGAAAAACTGTTTTTT

j_gene: TRBJ2-5
abundance: once
d_gene: .
v_gene: TRBV9
CDR3aa: CASSGLAGDYQETQYF
CDR3nt: TGTGCCAGCAGTGGTCTTGCGGGCGATTACCAAGAGACCCAGTACTTC

j_gene: TRBJ2-7
abundance: once
d_gene: .
v_gene: TRBV7-3
CDR3aa: CASSFPSGEQYF
CDR3nt: TGTGCCAGCAGCTTTCCCTCGGGGGAGCAGTACTTC

j_gene: TRBJ2-5
abundance: .
d_gene: .
v_gene: TRBV13
CDR3aa: CASSPGGSQETQYF
CDR3nt: TGTGCCAGCAGCCCAGGGGGGTCCCAAGAGACCCAGTACTTC

j_gene: TRBJ2-5
abundance: .
d_gene: .
v_gene: TRBV6-5
CDR3aa: CASSYSIEGGQTQYF
CDR3nt: TGTGCCAGCAGTTACTCGATAGAGGGGGGGCAGACCCAGTACTTC

j_gene: TRBJ1-5
abundance: .
d_gene: .
v_gene: TRBV28
CDR3aa: CASRVRYSNQPQHF
CDR3nt: TGTGCCAGCAGGGTTAGATATAGCAATCAGCCCCAGCATTTT

j_gene: TRBJ1-4
abundance: .
d_gene: .
v_gene: TRBV7-6
CDR3aa: CASSSHVMISIGEKLFF
CDR3nt: TGTGCCAGCAGCTCCCACGTGATGATTAGTATTGGTGAAAAACTGTTTTTT

j_gene: TRBJ2-3
abundance: .
d_gene: .
v_gene: TRBV7-9
CDR3aa: CASSLERLHTDTQYF
CDR3nt: TGTGCCAGCAGCTTAGAGAGACTCCACACAGATACGCAGTATTTT

j_gene: TRBJ1-1
abundance: .
d_gene: .
v_gene: TRBV7-9
CDR3aa: CASSLERVRDTEAFF
CDR3nt: TGTGCCAGCAGCTTAGAAAGGGTCAGGGACACTGAAGCTTTCTTT

j_gene: TRBJ2-6
abundance: .
d_gene: .
v_gene: TRBV4-3
CDR3aa: CASSPLTSSGANVLTF
CDR3nt: TGCGCCAGCAGCCCCCTGACTTCCTCTGGGGCCAACGTCCTGACTTTC

j_gene: TRBJ2-1
abundance: once
d_gene: TRBD2
v_gene: TRBV19
CDR3aa: CASSITGTSGALEQFF
CDR3nt: TGTGCCAGTAGTATAACAGGGACTAGCGGGGCTCTTGAGCAGTTCTTC